This T cell receptor (beta chain) was recovered during a study of blood T cell repertoires in COVID-19. Study overall: Both acute and convalescent COVID-19 samples were obtained from the United States, Italy and Spain. PBMCs, B-cell-depleted T cells, or T cells provided the cDNA or gDNA that made up the material.

Seattle researchers signed up patients amid active infection and tracked them longitudinally. The authors' processing: Amplification with reference gene primers provided the estimates of nucleated cell counts. TCRdb keeps only in-frame clones here, not all; method: immunoSEQ multiplex PCR. V and J calls and clone size are those listed in that table; D and trimming were worked out from the DNA. The table includes some 180,000 clones, about 88% detected once. After removal of 2 bases from V and 9 bases from J, the junction contained 2 bases not matched to a gene. Germline CDR1 LNHNV, CDR2 YYDKDF (reference sequence). The CDR3 is made up of 12 amino acids.

The rearrangement uses TRBV15 and TRBJ1-2; 8 bases are shared with TRBD1. Sequencing input: peripheral blood. The sequence was obtained from a woman of 80 years or more with COVID-19, enrolled during active disease. CDR3 DNA sequence: TGTGCCACCAGCAGAAACAGGGGGAGCTACACCTTC. Translating it yields CATSRNRGSYTF.